The rows below give T cell receptor beta chains drawn from one sample of a study of T cells after yellow fever vaccination. TCRdb recomputed calls from the 5' RACE reads with MiXCR, one row per CDR3 protein. This sample yields hundreds of thousands of distinct CDR3 sequences, of which about 12% are seen a single time; about 16% belongs to the top ten. The sequencing here drew on PBMCs, taken on the day of the yellow fever booster vaccination. The receptors were gathered from a man aged 25 to 40 who received the YFV17D yellow fever vaccine. CDR3s include the opening cysteine and the closing phenylalanine or tryptophan. D genes are given only for firm matches. Clone size is given for some rows only: seen once, a few or many times, or a class if the clone is expanded.

TRBD2	TRBV10-2	TRBJ2-7	NA	TGCGCCAGCAGTGATAGGCCGGGACTAGCGGCGGCCTACGAGCAGTACTTC	CASSDRPGLAAAYEQYF
NA	TRBV3-1	TRBJ1-4	NA	TGTGCCAGCAGCCAGGCTGTAACCGAAAAACTGTTTTTT	CASSQAVTEKLFF
NA	TRBV6-5	TRBJ1-4	many	TGTGCCAGCAGTTACCAACAGGGTGCCCGGGAAAAACTGTTTTTT	CASSYQQGAREKLFF
NA	TRBV28	TRBJ1-4	few	TGTGCCAGCAGTTTCATCCAGGGAACTAATGAAAAACTGTTTTTT	CASSFIQGTNEKLFF
NA	TRBV5-1	TRBJ1-3	NA	TGCGCCAGCAGCTTGTCCTATCCGACAGGCTCTGGAAACACCATATATTTT	CASSLSYPTGSGNTIYF
NA	TRBV9	TRBJ2-6	few	TGTGCCAGCTCCGTTGGGGGTGGGGCCAACGTCCTGACTTTC	CASSVGGGANVLTF
TRBD1	TRBV5-1	TRBJ2-3	NA	TGCGCCAGCAGCTTAAACAGGGGATTAGGGACAGATACGCAGTATTTT	CASSLNRGLGTDTQYF
NA	TRBV11-3	TRBJ2-7	NA	TGTGCCAGCAGTAACGGCATCGAGCAGTACTTC	CASSNGIEQYF
NA	TRBV4-2	TRBJ2-3	NA	TGTGCCAGCAGCCAAGAAGGGGGATCAGATACGCAGTATTTT	CASSQEGGSDTQYF
NA	TRBV6-2/TRBV6-3	TRBJ1-1	few	TGTGCCAGCAGTTCTGGGCGGACCACTGAAGCTTTCTTT	CASSSGRTTEAFF
TRBD2	TRBV10-1	TRBJ2-3	few	TGCGCCAGCAGTGAGTCCAGAGCGGGAGGCTTTGATACGCAGTATTTT	CASSESRAGGFDTQYF
NA	TRBV11-2	TRBJ1-1	NA	TGTGCCAGCAGCTCGTCAATAGGCTTGAACACTGAAGCTTTCTTT	CASSSSIGLNTEAFF
NA	TRBV7-2	TRBJ2-7	NA	TGTGCCAGCAGCTTAGTCGGGGCCTCGGGGTCCGAGCAGTACTTC	CASSLVGASGSEQYF
NA	TRBV24-1	TRBJ2-6	few	TGTGCCACCAGTGACCGTATGAGCTCTGGGGCCAACGTCCTGACTTTC	CATSDRMSSGANVLTF
TRBD2	TRBV5-1	TRBJ2-3	NA	TGCGCCAGCAGTTTACGGGAGGCGACAGATACGCAGTATTTT	CASSLREATDTQYF
NA	TRBV7-2	TRBJ2-3	NA	TGTGCCAGCAGCTCCATGATGGTGGGTGCAGATACGCAGTATTTT	CASSSMMVGADTQYF
TRBD1	TRBV4-2	TRBJ2-7	NA	TGTGCCAGCAGCCAAACCTTCACAGGGGACAGTTCCTACGAGCAGTACTTC	CASSQTFTGDSSYEQYF
NA	TRBV24-1	TRBJ2-5	many	TGTGCCACCAGTGCACTGGGGGCCCCTGGAGAGACCCAGTACTTC	CATSALGAPGETQYF
TRBD2	TRBV7-9	TRBJ2-5	few	TGTGCCAGCAGCAAAACTAGCGGAAGACAAGAGACCCAGTACTTC	CASSKTSGRQETQYF
NA	TRBV6-1	TRBJ1-2	NA	TGTGCCAGCAGGCTACAGCCAAACTATGGCTACACCTTC	CASRLQPNYGYTF
NA	TRBV28	TRBJ2-6	once	TGTGCCAGCAGTTTATGGGGGGGGCCGGGAGGGGCCAACGTCCTGACTTTC	CASSLWGGPGGANVLTF
NA	TRBV10-3	TRBJ2-2	NA	TGTGCCATCAGTGAGTCCTCAGGGGACGCCGGGGAGCTGTTTTTT	CAISESSGDAGELFF
NA	TRBV29-1	TRBJ2-6	NA	TGCAGCGTCGCGACTACCTCTGGGGCCAACGTCCTGACTTTC	CSVATTSGANVLTF
TRBD1	TRBV12-3/TRBV12-4	TRBJ2-5	few	TGTGCCAGCAGCCGCGGACAGGGAGGAACCCCGGCCCAGTACTTC	CASSRGQGGTPAQYF
TRBD1	TRBV20-1	TRBJ2-1	NA	TGCAGTGCCGAGGACAGGGGATTTGGTGAGCAGTTCTTC	CSAEDRGFGEQFF
TRBD2	TRBV20-1	TRBJ2-3	many	TGCAGTGCTAGTAGCGGGAGGCGTAAGACAGTCACAGATACGCAGTATTTT	CSASSGRRKTVTDTQYF